This is a list of T cell receptor beta chains from one sample in a study of T cell responses to AZD1222 COVID-19 vaccine. The repertoire was sequenced with immunoSEQ multiplex PCR; TCRdb's copy has only in-frame clones and lacks some. The sample consists of over 120,000 clones, approximately 94% of them appearing once. The material sequenced was peripheral blood, taken on day 0 of AZD1222 vaccination. The origin of the receptors is an adult in good health. Both conserved end residues are part of each CDR3. Each record gives: CDR3 DNA, CDR3 protein, clone size, V gene, J gene, D gene. The D gene is left open where the match is weak. Clone size appears in some rows only: once, few, many, or a class for an expanded clone.

cdr3_nt: TGTGCCTGGAGTGTAGAGGCGGGTTCACCCCTCCACTTT; cdr3_aa: CAWSVEAGSPLHF; clone_size: .; v_call: TRBV30; j_call: TRBJ1-6; d_call: .
cdr3_nt: TGTGCCAGCAGCCAAGGATACAGGGCGAACACTGAAGCTTTCTTT; cdr3_aa: CASSQGYRANTEAFF; clone_size: .; v_call: TRBV3-1/TRBV3-2; j_call: TRBJ1-1; d_call: .
cdr3_nt: TGCAGCGTTGAGGCAGGGGGCGTGAGGGGCTACACCTTC; cdr3_aa: CSVEAGGVRGYTF; clone_size: .; v_call: TRBV29-1; j_call: TRBJ1-2; d_call: TRBD1
cdr3_nt: TGCACCAGCAGCCAAGTCCCGGTCAACGCGAACACCGGGGAGCTGTTTTTT; cdr3_aa: CTSSQVPVNANTGELFF; clone_size: .; v_call: TRBV1; j_call: TRBJ2-2; d_call: .
cdr3_nt: TGTGCCAGCAGCTTTTTACTAGGAGATTCCGATGAGCAGTTCTTC; cdr3_aa: CASSFLLGDSDEQFF; clone_size: few; v_call: TRBV7-9; j_call: TRBJ2-1; d_call: .
cdr3_nt: TGTGCCAGCAGACCACCGATCTATGGCTACACCTTC; cdr3_aa: CASRPPIYGYTF; clone_size: once; v_call: TRBV7-9; j_call: TRBJ1-2; d_call: .
cdr3_nt: TGCAGCGCAATAAAAGACACAGATACGCAGTATTTT; cdr3_aa: CSAIKDTDTQYF; clone_size: .; v_call: TRBV29-1; j_call: TRBJ2-3; d_call: .
cdr3_nt: TGTGCCAGCAGCGTAGGTTTAGCGGGGGTTTACAATGAGCAGTTCTTC; cdr3_aa: CASSVGLAGVYNEQFF; clone_size: .; v_call: TRBV9; j_call: TRBJ2-1; d_call: TRBD2
cdr3_nt: TGTGCCAGCAGTGATCAGGCACCTATGGGTAGTGGTTCACCCCTCCACTTT; cdr3_aa: CASSDQAPMGSGSPLHF; clone_size: .; v_call: TRBV2; j_call: TRBJ1-6; d_call: .
cdr3_nt: TGTGCCAGCAGTTCCTCCGGGACTACCAACACCGGGGAGCTGTTTTTT; cdr3_aa: CASSSSGTTNTGELFF; clone_size: .; v_call: TRBV27; j_call: TRBJ2-2; d_call: TRBD2